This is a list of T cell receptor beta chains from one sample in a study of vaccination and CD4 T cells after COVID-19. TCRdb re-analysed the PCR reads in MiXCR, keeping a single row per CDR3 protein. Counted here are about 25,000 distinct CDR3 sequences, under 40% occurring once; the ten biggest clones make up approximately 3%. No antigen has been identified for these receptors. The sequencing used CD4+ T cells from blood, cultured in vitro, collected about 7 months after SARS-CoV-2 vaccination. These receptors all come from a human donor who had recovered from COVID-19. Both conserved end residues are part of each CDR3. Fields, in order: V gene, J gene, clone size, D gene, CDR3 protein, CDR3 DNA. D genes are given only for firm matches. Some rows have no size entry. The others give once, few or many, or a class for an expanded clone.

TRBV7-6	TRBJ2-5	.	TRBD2	CASSLRLRTSGGGAKETQYF	TGTGCTAGCAGCTTACGATTAAGGACTAGCGGGGGGGGTGCCAAAGAGACCCAGTACTTC
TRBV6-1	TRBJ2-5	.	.	CASSPDVLGKTQYF	TGTGCCAGCAGTCCGGACGTATTGGGGAAGACCCAGTACTTC
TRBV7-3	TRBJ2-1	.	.	CASSPASSNEQFF	TGTGCCAGCAGCCCCGCGAGTTCTAATGAGCAGTTCTTC
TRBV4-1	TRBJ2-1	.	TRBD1	CASSHVIPRDREYEQFF	TGCGCCAGCAGCCACGTTATTCCCCGGGACAGGGAATATGAGCAGTTCTTC
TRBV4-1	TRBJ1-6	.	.	CASSQDSELVSPLHF	TGCGCCAGCAGCCAAGATTCGGAGCTGGTTTCACCCCTCCACTTT
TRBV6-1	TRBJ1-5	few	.	CASSIGRDQPQHF	TGTGCCAGCAGCATAGGGAGGGATCAGCCCCAGCATTTT
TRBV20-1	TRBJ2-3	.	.	CSARDQIVGDTQYF	TGCAGTGCTAGAGATCAAATAGTTGGAGATACGCAGTATTTT
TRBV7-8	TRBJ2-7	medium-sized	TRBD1	CASSYQGAYEQYF	TGTGCCAGCAGCTACCAGGGGGCCTACGAGCAGTACTTC
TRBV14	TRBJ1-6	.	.	CASSPHSDLPLHF	TGTGCCAGCAGCCCCCATTCGGATCTGCCCCTCCACTTT
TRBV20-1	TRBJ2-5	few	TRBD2	CSALTSRETQYF	TGCAGTGCTTTGACTAGCAGAGAGACCCAGTACTTC
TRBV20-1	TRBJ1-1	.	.	CSAPPPIGVSTEAFF	TGCAGTGCCCCACCCCCGATCGGGGTGAGCACTGAAGCTTTCTTT
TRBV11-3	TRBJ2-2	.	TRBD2	CASSLRTSHDTGELFF	TGTGCCAGCAGCTTACGGACTAGCCACGATACCGGGGAGCTGTTTTTT
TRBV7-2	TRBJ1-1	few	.	CASSRNPGKEAFF	TGTGCCAGCAGTCGAAATCCGGGGAAAGAAGCTTTCTTT
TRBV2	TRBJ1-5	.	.	CASSVSIGGNQPQHF	TGTGCCAGCAGTGTATCGATCGGGGGCAATCAGCCCCAGCATTTT
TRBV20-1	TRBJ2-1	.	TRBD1	CSTTRTGGVPLEQFF	TGCAGTACTACCCGGACAGGGGGCGTCCCATTGGAGCAGTTCTTC
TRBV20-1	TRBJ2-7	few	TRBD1	CSAQLPGQISYEQYF	TGCAGTGCTCAGCTGCCGGGACAGATATCCTACGAGCAGTACTTC
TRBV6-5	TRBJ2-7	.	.	CASSYSPSTYYEQYF	TGTGCCAGCAGTTACTCCCCTAGTACTTACTACGAGCAGTACTTC
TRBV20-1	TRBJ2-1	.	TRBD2	CSARDLREKFNEQFF	TGCAGTGCTAGAGATCTGCGGGAGAAATTCAATGAGCAGTTCTTC
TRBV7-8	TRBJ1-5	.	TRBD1	CASSPQGPQNQPQHF	TGTGCCAGCAGCCCACAGGGGCCCCAAAATCAGCCCCAGCATTTT
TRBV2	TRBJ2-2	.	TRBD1	CASRPDRGRYTGELFF	TGTGCCAGCAGACCCGACAGGGGGAGATACACCGGGGAGCTGTTTTTT
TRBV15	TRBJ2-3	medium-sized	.	CATSRDREAATQYF	TGTGCCACCAGCAGAGACCGGGAAGCAGCTACGCAGTATTTT